These T cell receptor beta chains were read from a single sample in a study of T cell clones after liver transplantation. The data were produced by immunoSEQ multiplex PCR, yet TCRdb's version contains in-frame clones alone and is incomplete. The repertoire holds about 75,000 clones, with roughly 80% as singletons. Sequenced material: CD4+ T cells from blood, taken around 48 months after liver transplant. All receptors derive from a human patient who received a liver transplant. Some of the T cells might come from the graft donor. CDR3s include the opening cysteine and the closing phenylalanine or tryptophan. The D gene is left open where the match is weak. Size values are once, few and many counts, or a class for expanded clones, and some rows have none.

V gene: TRBV7-5
J gene: TRBJ2-1
clone size: -
CDR3 length: 16
D gene: -
CDR3 protein: CVRSPDPGSSYNEQFF
CDR3 DNA: TGTGTCAGAAGCCCAGATCCGGGGAGCTCCTACAATGAGCAGTTCTTC

V gene: TRBV4-1
J gene: TRBJ2-1
clone size: -
CDR3 length: 15
D gene: TRBD2
CDR3 protein: CASSQTSGGWDEQFF
CDR3 DNA: TGCGCCAGCAGCCAGACTAGCGGGGGTTGGGATGAGCAGTTCTTC

V gene: TRBV20-1
J gene: TRBJ2-7
clone size: -
CDR3 length: 11
D gene: -
CDR3 protein: CSASAENEQYF
CDR3 DNA: TGCAGTGCTAGTGCGGAGAACGAGCAGTACTTC

V gene: TRBV21-1
J gene: TRBJ2-5
clone size: -
CDR3 length: 13
D gene: -
CDR3 protein: CASSKDFRETQYF
CDR3 DNA: TGTGCCAGCAGCAAAGATTTCCGGGAGACCCAGTACTTC

V gene: TRBV2
J gene: TRBJ1-3
clone size: -
CDR3 length: 13
D gene: -
CDR3 protein: CASSRGGGNTIYF
CDR3 DNA: TGTGCCAGCAGCCGGGGGGGAGGAAACACCATATATTTT

V gene: TRBV7-2
J gene: TRBJ2-1
clone size: few
CDR3 length: 15
D gene: -
CDR3 protein: CASSPLSSTPYEQFF
CDR3 DNA: TGTGCCAGCAGCCCTCTCTCTAGTACGCCCTACGAGCAGTTCTTC

V gene: TRBV2
J gene: TRBJ2-5
clone size: -
CDR3 length: 13
D gene: TRBD1
CDR3 protein: CASGRDRQETQYF
CDR3 DNA: TGTGCCAGCGGCCGGGACAGACAAGAGACCCAGTACTTC

V gene: TRBV19
J gene: TRBJ2-1
clone size: -
CDR3 length: 12
D gene: -
CDR3 protein: CASSIIGDEQFF
CDR3 DNA: TGTGCCAGTAGTATCATCGGGGATGAGCAGTTCTTC

V gene: TRBV5-4
J gene: TRBJ2-5
clone size: -
CDR3 length: 14
D gene: -
CDR3 protein: CASSPDNGKETQYF
CDR3 DNA: TGTGCCAGCAGCCCGGATAACGGGAAAGAGACCCAGTACTTC

V gene: TRBV7-2
J gene: TRBJ1-2
clone size: once
CDR3 length: 17
D gene: TRBD1
CDR3 protein: CASSLPTGGLANYGYTF
CDR3 DNA: TGTGCCAGCAGCCTCCCGACAGGGGGACTTGCTAACTATGGCTACACCTTC

V gene: TRBV10-3
J gene: TRBJ2-3
clone size: -
CDR3 length: 14
D gene: -
CDR3 protein: CAISESRPTDTQYF
CDR3 DNA: TGTGCCATCAGTGAGAGTCGGCCCACAGATACGCAGTATTTT

V gene: TRBV10-2
J gene: TRBJ2-5
clone size: -
CDR3 length: 15
D gene: -
CDR3 protein: CASSSTGHPRETQYF
CDR3 DNA: TGCGCCAGCAGTTCTACGGGACATCCTCGGGAGACCCAGTACTTC

V gene: TRBV28
J gene: TRBJ2-5
clone size: -
CDR3 length: 12
D gene: -
CDR3 protein: CASSPGQETQYF
CDR3 DNA: TGTGCCAGCAGTCCAGGACAAGAGACCCAGTACTTC

V gene: TRBV10-3
J gene: TRBJ1-5
clone size: -
CDR3 length: 12
D gene: TRBD1
CDR3 protein: CATGTDNQPQHF
CDR3 DNA: TGTGCCACCGGGACAGACAATCAGCCCCAGCATTTT

V gene: TRBV4-1
J gene: TRBJ2-2
clone size: -
CDR3 length: 14
D gene: TRBD2
CDR3 protein: CASRSGIGTGELFF
CDR3 DNA: TGCGCCAGCAGGAGCGGGATCGGTACCGGGGAGCTGTTTTTT

V gene: TRBV27
J gene: TRBJ2-1
clone size: -
CDR3 length: 14
D gene: -
CDR3 protein: CASSLGRGRNEQFF
CDR3 DNA: TGTGCCAGCAGTCTTGGGCGGGGAAGGAATGAGCAGTTCTTC

V gene: TRBV27
J gene: TRBJ1-1
clone size: few
CDR3 length: 18
D gene: TRBD1
CDR3 protein: CASSRTSPLQGAVTEAFF
CDR3 DNA: TGTGCCAGCAGTCGAACTAGCCCCCTACAGGGGGCTGTCACTGAAGCTTTCTTT

V gene: TRBV28
J gene: TRBJ2-3
clone size: once
CDR3 length: 15
D gene: -
CDR3 protein: CASSSGGGGPDTQYF
CDR3 DNA: TGTGCCAGCAGCTCTGGCGGAGGAGGCCCAGATACGCAGTATTTT

V gene: TRBV30
J gene: TRBJ1-3
clone size: -
CDR3 length: 15
D gene: -
CDR3 protein: CAWSPTRTGGNTIYF
CDR3 DNA: TGTGCCTGGAGTCCTACGCGCACAGGGGGAAACACCATATATTTT

V gene: TRBV5-1
J gene: TRBJ2-5
clone size: -
CDR3 length: 12
D gene: -
CDR3 protein: CASSTKGETQYF
CDR3 DNA: TGCGCCAGCAGCACCAAGGGGGAGACCCAGTACTTC

V gene: TRBV15
J gene: TRBJ1-5
clone size: once
CDR3 length: 13
D gene: -
CDR3 protein: CATSANINQPQHF
CDR3 DNA: TGTGCCACCAGCGCCAATATCAATCAGCCCCAGCATTTT

V gene: TRBV5-1
J gene: TRBJ2-2
clone size: -
CDR3 length: 13
D gene: TRBD1
CDR3 protein: CASRPGTGGELFF
CDR3 DNA: TGCGCCAGCCGTCCCGGGACAGGGGGGGAGCTGTTTTTT

V gene: TRBV27
J gene: TRBJ2-2
clone size: -
CDR3 length: 16
D gene: -
CDR3 protein: CASTRGGPMNTGELFF
CDR3 DNA: TGTGCCAGCACCCGAGGGGGACCGATGAACACCGGGGAGCTGTTTTTT